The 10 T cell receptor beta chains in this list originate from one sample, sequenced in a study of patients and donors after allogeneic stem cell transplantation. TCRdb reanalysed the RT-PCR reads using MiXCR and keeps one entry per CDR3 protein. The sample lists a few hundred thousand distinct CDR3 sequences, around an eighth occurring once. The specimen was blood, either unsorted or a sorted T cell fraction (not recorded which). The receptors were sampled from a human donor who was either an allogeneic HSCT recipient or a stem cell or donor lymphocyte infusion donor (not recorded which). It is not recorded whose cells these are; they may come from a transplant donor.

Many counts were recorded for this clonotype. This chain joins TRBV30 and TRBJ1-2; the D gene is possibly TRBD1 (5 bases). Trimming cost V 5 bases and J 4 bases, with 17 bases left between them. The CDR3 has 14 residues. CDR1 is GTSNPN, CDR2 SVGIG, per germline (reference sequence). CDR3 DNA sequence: TGTGCCTGGGGGAGGGACCAGATCGTCTATGGCTACACCTTC. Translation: CAWGRDQIVYGYTF.

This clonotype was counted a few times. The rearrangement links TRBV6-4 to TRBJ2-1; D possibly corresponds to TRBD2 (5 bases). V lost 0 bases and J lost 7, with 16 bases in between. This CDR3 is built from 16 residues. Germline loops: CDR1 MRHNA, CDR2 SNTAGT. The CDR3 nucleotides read TGTGCCAGCAGTGACTCTTGGGCACGGGGAGAGAATGAGCAGTTCTTC. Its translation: CASSDSWARGENEQFF.

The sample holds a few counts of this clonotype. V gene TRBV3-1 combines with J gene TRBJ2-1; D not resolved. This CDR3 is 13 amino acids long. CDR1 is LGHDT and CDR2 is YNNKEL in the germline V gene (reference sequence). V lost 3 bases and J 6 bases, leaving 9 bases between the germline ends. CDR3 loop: CASSHASSNEQFF. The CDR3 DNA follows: TGTGCCAGCAGCCACGCTAGTTCCAATGAGCAGTTCTTC.

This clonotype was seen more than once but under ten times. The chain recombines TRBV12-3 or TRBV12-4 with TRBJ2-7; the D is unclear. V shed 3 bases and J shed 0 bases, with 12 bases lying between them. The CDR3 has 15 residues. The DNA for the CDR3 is TGTGCCAGCAGTTTGACGGACGGCTTCTCCTACGAGCAGTACTTC. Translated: CASSLTDGFSYEQYF.

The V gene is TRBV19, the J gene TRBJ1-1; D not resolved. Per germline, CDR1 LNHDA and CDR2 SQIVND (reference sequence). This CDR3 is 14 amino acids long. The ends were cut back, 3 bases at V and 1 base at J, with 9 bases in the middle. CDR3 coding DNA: TGTGCCAGTAGTATGGACGGCTCGAACACTGAAGCTTTCTTT. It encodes CASSMDGSNTEAFF.

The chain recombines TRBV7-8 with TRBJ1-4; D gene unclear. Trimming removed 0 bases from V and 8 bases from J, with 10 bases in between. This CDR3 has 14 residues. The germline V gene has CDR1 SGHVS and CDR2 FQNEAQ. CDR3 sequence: CASSLARRGEKLFF. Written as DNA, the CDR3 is TGTGCCAGCAGCTTAGCGCGCCGAGGGGAAAAACTGTTTTTT.

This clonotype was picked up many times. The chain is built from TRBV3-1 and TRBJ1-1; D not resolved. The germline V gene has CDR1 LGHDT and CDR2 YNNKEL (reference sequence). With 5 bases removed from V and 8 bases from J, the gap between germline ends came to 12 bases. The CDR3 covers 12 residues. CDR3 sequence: CASSTDNTEAFF. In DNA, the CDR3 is TGTGCCAGCAGCACCGACAATACCGAAGCTTTCTTT.

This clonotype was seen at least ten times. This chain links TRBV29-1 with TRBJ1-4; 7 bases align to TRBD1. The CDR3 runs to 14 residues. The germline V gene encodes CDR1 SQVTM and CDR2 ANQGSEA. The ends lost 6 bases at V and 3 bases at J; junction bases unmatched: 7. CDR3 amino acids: CSVGRGTANEKLFF. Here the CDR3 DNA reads TGCAGCGTGGGACGCGGGACAGCTAATGAAAAACTGTTTTTT. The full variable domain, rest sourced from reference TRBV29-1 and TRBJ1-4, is SAVISQKPSRDICQRGTSLTIQCQVDSQVTMMFWYRQQPGQSLTLIATANQGSEATYESGFVIDKFPISRPNLTFSTLTVSNMSPEDSSIYLCSVGRGTANEKLFFGSGTQLSVL.

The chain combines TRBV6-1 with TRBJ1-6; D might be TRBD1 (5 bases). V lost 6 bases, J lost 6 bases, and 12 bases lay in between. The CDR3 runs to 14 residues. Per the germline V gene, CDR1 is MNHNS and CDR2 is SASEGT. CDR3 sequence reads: CASSPDSANSPLHF. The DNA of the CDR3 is TGTGCCAGCAGCCCCGACAGCGCTAATTCACCCCTCCACTTT.

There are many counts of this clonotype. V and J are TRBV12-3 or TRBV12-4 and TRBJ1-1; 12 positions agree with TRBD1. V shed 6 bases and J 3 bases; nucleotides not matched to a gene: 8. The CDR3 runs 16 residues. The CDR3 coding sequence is TGTGCCAGCAGGCTCGGGACAGGGGGCGCACACACTGAAGCTTTCTTT. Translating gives CASRLGTGGAHTEAFF.